The 10 T cell receptor beta chains reported below all come from one sample, sequenced in a study of cytomegalovirus exposure and HLA in healthy donors. PCR was performed using 60 Vbeta and 13 Jbeta primers. Using immunoSEQ multiplex PCR, the repertoire was profiled, and TCRdb retains in-frame clones only, with some absent. Seen here are 150,000 or so clones, roughly 77% observed once, and the top ten hold roughly 12%. The sequencing sample was made of PBMCs. Receptors originate from a man aged 18 to 30 in good health and CMV-seropositive.

This sequence joins TRBV15 and TRBJ2-1; weak D call: TRBD1 (5 bases). The germline V and J ends were trimmed by 9 bases and 4 bases, with 13 bases remaining between them. This CDR3 contains 13 residues. CDR1 is LNHNV, CDR2 YYDKDF, per germline (reference sequence). The CDR3 loop is CATGAVRYNEQFF. Written as DNA, the CDR3 is TGTGCCACAGGGGCGGTACGGTACAATGAGCAGTTCTTC.

This clone appeared a few times. The chain has TRBV11-2 and TRBJ1-1; a weak D match, TRBD1 (5 bases). Germline V gives CDR1 SGHAT, CDR2 FQNNGV. The CDR3 is made up of 14 amino acids. V was shortened by 0 bases and J by 3 bases, with 8 bases between the two germline ends. The CDR3 here is CASSLDVRDTEAFF. The CDR3, as DNA: TGTGCCAGCAGCTTAGATGTCAGGGACACTGAAGCTTTCTTT.

V is TRBV14 and J is TRBJ2-2, with D perhaps TRBD2 (6 bases). This CDR3 has 17 amino acids. Per the germline V gene, CDR1 is SGHDN and CDR2 is FVKESK. With 4 bases removed from V and 2 bases from J, the gap between germline ends came to 17 bases. The DNA of the CDR3 is TGTGCCAGCAGCCTCCTGGGGGAGGTCGGAAACACCGGGGAGCTGTTTTTT. It specifies CASSLLGEVGNTGELFF. The full variable domain, completed using reference TRBV14 and TRBJ2-2, is EAGVTQFPSHSVIEKGQTVTLRCDPISGHDNLYWYRRVMGKEIKFLLHFVKESKQDESGMPNNRFLAERTGGTYSTLKVQPAELEDSGVYFCASSLLGEVGNTGELFFGEGSRLTVL.

This clone appeared once. The J gene is TRBJ2-3, the V gene TRBV2, with 8 bases aligning to TRBD2. This CDR3 region has 15 residues. V shed 5 bases, J shed 4 bases, and the junction held 8 bases outside the gene matches. In germline, CDR1 is SNHLY, CDR2 FYNNEI. CDR3 amino acids: CASSRVAGPSDTQYF. The CDR3 region has the DNA TGTGCCAGCAGTCGGGTAGCGGGACCTTCAGATACGCAGTATTTT.

V and J are TRBV11-3 and TRBJ2-3, with 11 bases lining up with TRBD2. Germline-derived CDR1 and CDR2 are SGHNT and YENEEA. CDR3 length: 16 residues. Losses at the gene ends were 5 bases for V and 0 bases for J; bases not matched to a gene: 4. The CDR3 bases are TGTGCCAGCAGCGGATGGACTAGCGGGAGCACAGATACGCAGTATTTT. It yields the protein CASSGWTSGSTDTQYF.

The chain recombines TRBV2 with TRBJ2-3; no clear D gene. V lost 3 bases and J 1 base, leaving 5 bases between the germline ends. Germline V gene lookup returns CDR1 SNHLY and CDR2 FYNNEI. The CDR3 consists of 13 residues. The CDR3 is CASSDQGTDTQYF. The CDR3 nucleotides read TGTGCCAGCAGTGATCAGGGCACAGATACGCAGTATTTT.

This chain connects TRBV7-8 to TRBJ2-3; TRBD2 matches 11 bases. V lost 4 bases, J lost 0 bases, and 9 bases stayed unmatched. Germline V lookup: CDR1 SGHVS, CDR2 FQNEAQ. The CDR3 has 18 residues. CDR3 DNA sequence: TGTGCCAGCAGCTCCCGACTAGCGGGGACCCTGAGCACAGATACGCAGTATTTT. It translates to CASSSRLAGTLSTDTQYF.

The V call is TRBV10-3, the J call TRBJ2-1, with 7 bases identical to TRBD2. Per germline, CDR1 ENHRY and CDR2 SYGVKD. This CDR3 spans 16 amino acids. V was pared by 0 bases and J by 6 bases, with 8 bases of the junction left unmatched. As DNA, the CDR3 is TGTGCCATCAGTGAGTCTGTGGGAGGGCCGTCCAATGAGCAGTTCTTC. Its translation: CAISESVGGPSNEQFF.

J is TRBJ1-4 and V is TRBV28; tentative D call: TRBD1 (5 bases). V dropped 6 bases and J dropped 6 bases, with 11 bases sitting between them. Germline V gives CDR1 MDHEN, CDR2 SYDVKM. This CDR3 has 13 amino acids. CDR3 coding DNA: TGTGCCAGCAGGGACGGGGGATATGAAAAACTGTTTTTT. Amino acid sequence: CASRDGGYEKLFF.

The V gene is TRBV29-1, the J gene TRBJ2-5, with a possible D match to TRBD2 (5 bases). The DNA end is a closer match to TRBJ2-7, so the J assignment may be wrong. Germline V gene lookup returns CDR1 SQVTM and CDR2 ANQGSEA. There are 13 residues in the CDR3. The CDR3 region has the DNA TGCAGCGCCGGAGGCACAGAGACCTACGAGCAGTACTTC. Protein sequence: CSAGGTETYEQYF.